The sequence of this TCR beta chain was determined in a study of shared clonotypes between healthy human individuals. V was shortened by 5 bases and J by 7 bases, with 20 bases between the two germline ends. Germline CDR1 SGHVS, CDR2 FNYEAQ. This CDR3 region has 15 residues. Assay: immunoSEQ multiplex PCR; the TCRdb copy retains only in-frame clones and omits some. The data contain millions of clones, approximately 95% of them singletons. The origin of this receptor is a man between 18 and 35 years old in good health. Sequencing used naive CD4+ T cells sorted from blood. Subset of the sample: CD45RA+ positively selected. The chain has TRBV7-6 and TRBJ1-2; weak D call: TRBD1 (5 bases). The CDR3 reads CASSQGLSGLFGYTF. The CDR3 nucleotides read TGTGCCAGCAGCCAAGGGTTGTCAGGGCTCTTTGGCTACACCTTC. Full variable domain (outside the CDR3, taken from reference TRBV7-6 and TRBJ1-2): GAGVSQSPRYKVTKRGQDVALRCDPISGHVSLYWYRQALGQGPEFLTYFNYEAQQDKSGLPNDRFSAERPEGSISTLTIQRTEQRDSAMYRCASSQGLSGLFGYTFGSGTRLTVV.